This T cell receptor beta chain was profiled in a study of T cells in Graves' hyperthyroidism and ophthalmopathy (dated by TCRdb to between 2019 and 2020). With respect to the entire study: Peripheral blood was collected at initial diagnosis, before any treatment. TCR Vbeta CDR3 sequencing of fewer than 150 peripheral blood samples (43 ophthalmopathy, approximately 80 hyperthyroidism and approximately 17 progressor patients) is reported in the paper. After blood sampling, hyperthyroidism patients were treated with methimazole at a starting dose of 30 mg daily, and ophthalmopathy patients were treated with high-dose intravenous methylprednisolone. An independent validation cohort of under 20 hyperthyroidism patients and 17 patients who later progressed to ophthalmopathy tested prospective prediction of ophthalmopathy. The 85 to 100 discovery patients were divided at random into training and test sets in a 7:3 ratio. To identify distinguishing TCR V-J signatures, a discovery cohort of about 95 patients was used, comprising 43 with Graves' ophthalmopathy and some 57 with stable Graves' hyperthyroidism. Thyroid tissue and blood T-cell repertoires from several Graves' hyperthyroidism patients were also compared in the study. Findings and caveats that apply to the study as a whole: In validation, the model predicted progression to ophthalmopathy with 55% to 71% sensitivity and over 72% specificity, a median of 6.5 months before onset. Blood samples also contained most of the expanded thyroid clonotypes (frequency above 0.001), which suggests that blood repertoires may reflect thyroid immune responses. Sample size was not statistically predetermined, and investigators were not blinded to group allocation. A model built on a 13 V-J signature distinguished ophthalmopathy from stable hyperthyroidism, reaching 85% to 90% sensitivity and about 81% specificity in cross-validation and 80%/75% in testing.

The TCR beta CDR3 regions were amplified from the RNA transcripts. The TCR CDR3 was subjected to a first round of RT-PCR using the HTBI primer set and the Qiagen OneStep RT-PCR kit. Libraries were constructed in a second round of multiplex PCR, after which size selection and purification were carried out. Paired-end sequencing of the libraries was performed with 100 bp reads on an Illumina HiSeq2000. The study's processing was this. Raw data were processed with SOAPnuke, discarding reads with adapters, uncalled bases, mean Phred below 15, or no exact constant-primer or identifier match. High-quality paired reads were merged with COPE v1.2.5, and unique nucleotide sequences were defined as clonotypes. MiTCR v1.1 was used to align clonotypes to the IMGT TRBV, TRBD and TRBJ reference segments. The analysis included only V-J combinations with a frequency above 0.0001, which together covered 98% to 99.2% of the repertoires. The TCS score was defined as F50 (clonal expansion) divided by E x V (chaos), with BLOSUM62-based TCRdist calculated between CDR3 peptides within each V-J. Welch's t-statistics and random forest reduced 500 to 550 V-J features to some 14, which were used in a naive Bayes classifier (R e1071). TCRdb's own reprocessing of the public reads used fastp at Q25 and MiXCR and kept productive beta chains. Each entry is one CDR3 protein sequence, shown with its most common DNA and genes. The V and J calls were not made by the authors but by TCRdb's processing. The sample has around 250,000 distinct CDR3 sequences on record, roughly 15% of them singletons. The ten largest account for 10% to 15% of the sample.

This clonotype showed up many times. The clone's antigen remains unknown. Base qualities were left out, and no much larger clone turns up one base away. The germline V end is reduced by 4 bases and the J end by 6 bases; junction bases left unmatched: 4. The germline V gene (reference sequence) specifies LGHDT as CDR1 and YNNKEL as CDR2. Counted from cysteine to phenylalanine, this CDR3 has 14 amino acids. Solely the CDR3 DNA is kept, with 42 bases framed from the first base. Hyperthyroidism patients were aged 18 to 65 years and newly diagnosed, with disease duration of less than 2 months. The study excluded patients with uncontrolled infections, other autoimmune diseases, pregnancy or lactation. Diagnoses relied on clinical symptoms, serum thyroxine and TRAb, thyroid ultrasound and orbital computed tomography. For progressor patients, blood was drawn at the first diagnosis of hyperthyroidism, before any ophthalmopathy symptoms had appeared. PBMCs were separated from 8 to 10 ml of fresh peripheral blood using Ficoll-Paque density gradient centrifugation. Progressor patients were first diagnosed with Graves' hyperthyroidism and then developed ophthalmopathy during follow-up. Total RNA was extracted with Trizol reagent, and quality was checked on an Agilent 2100 Bioanalyzer.

The receptor was isolated from a woman aged 40 to 50 with Graves' hyperthyroidism that later progressed to Graves' ophthalmopathy. This chain is built from TRBV3-1 and TRBJ2-1, with 9 central nucleotides matching TRBD1. Input material: blood. The encoded CDR3 is CASSRQTGGNEQFF. Here is the DNA: TGTGCCAGCAGCCGCCAGACAGGGGGCAATGAGCAGTTCTTC.